The 14 T cell receptor beta chains presented below share a single source sample, sequenced in a study of OX40 agonist ivuxolimab in advanced cancers. Library preparation used the immunoSEQ multiplex PCR assay. The table was pulled from immuneACCESS by TCRdb, which kept in-frame rearrangements only. Such tables lose some clones; where checked, under half of the loss comes from unresolved V genes, and the rest has no known cause. The sample includes about 79,000 clones, with approximately 90% observed a single time. The ten most abundant clones make up 9.5% to 11% of the sample. Sequencing used CD4+ or CD8+ T cells sorted from blood, obtained in a trial of the OX40 agonist ivuxolimab. Every receptor here comes from an adult with an advanced solid tumor such as melanoma, head and neck, liver or kidney cancer.

This chain uses TRBV13 with TRBJ1-1; no clear D gene. V was cut by 1 base and J by 2 bases, with 8 bases left in between. Germline V gives CDR1 PRHDT, CDR2 FYEKMQ (reference sequence). The CDR3 is 14 amino acids. Here the CDR3 reads CASSLVDFNTEAFF. The CDR3 DNA follows: TGTGCCAGCAGCTTAGTAGATTTCAACACTGAAGCTTTCTTT.

CDR3 bases: TGTGCCAGCAGAACCCGGGGGGACAGCTACTACGAGCAGTACTTC. Its protein product is CASRTRGDSYYEQYF. This chain links TRBV19 with TRBJ2-7; D could derive from TRBD1 or TRBD2 (7 bases each). Germline loops: CDR1 LNHDA, CDR2 SQIVND (reference sequence). This CDR3 comprises 15 residues. The V gene lost 9 bases and the J gene lost 3 bases, with 21 bases spanning the gap.

The chain employs TRBV7-2 and TRBJ1-1; perhaps TRBD1 as D (5 bases). Deletions cut 5 bases from V and 0 bases from J, with 13 bases between. The CDR3 is 15 amino acids. The germline gives CDR1 SGHTA, CDR2 FQGNSA. The CDR3 bases are TGTGCCAGCAGCCCAGGGAGTCCCTTGAACACTGAAGCTTTCTTT. This encodes CASSPGSPLNTEAFF. The full variable domain, completed using reference TRBV7-2 and TRBJ1-1, is GAGVSQSPSNKVTEKGKDVELRCDPISGHTALYWYRQSLGQGLEFLIYFQGNSAPDKSGLPSDRFSAERTGGSVSTLTIQRTQQEDSAVYLCASSPGSPLNTEAFFGQGTRLTVV.

The rearrangement uses TRBV6-5 and TRBJ2-7, with TRBD1 identical over 8 bases. Germline loops: CDR1 MNHEY, CDR2 SVGAGI. V was clipped by 2 bases and J by 5 bases; unmatched bases: 8. The CDR3 covers 15 residues. CDR3 region: CASSYGQGDWDEQYF. CDR3 coding DNA: TGTGCCAGCAGTTACGGACAGGGAGATTGGGACGAGCAGTACTTC.

The gene calls are TRBV6-1 and TRBJ1-5; D gene unclear. The CDR3 runs 15 residues. The V and J ends lost 7 bases and 6 bases respectively, with 19 bases between them. The germline CDR1 and CDR2 sequences are MNHNS and SASEGT. CDR3 protein: CASTEIGGKGQPQHF. The CDR3, as DNA: TGTGCCAGCACCGAGATCGGAGGGAAGGGTCAGCCCCAGCATTTT.

The chain links TRBV9 to TRBJ1-3; D remains unclear. The germline gives CDR1 SGDLS, CDR2 YYNGEE. The germline V and J ends were trimmed by 2 bases and 0 bases, with 9 bases remaining between them. The CDR3 runs 15 residues. The CDR3 region has the DNA TGTGCCAGCAGCGTCGACGGGTACTCTGGAAACACCATATATTTT. It encodes CASSVDGYSGNTIYF.

This clone has only one observation. The rearrangement links TRBV11-2 to TRBJ2-7; no definite D call. Germline V lookup: CDR1 SGHAT, CDR2 FQNNGV. Trimming removed 0 bases from V and 3 bases from J, with 6 bases in between. The CDR3 loop spans 13 amino acids. This CDR3 reads CASSLELYYEQYF. Written as DNA, the CDR3 is TGTGCCAGCAGCTTAGAACTCTACTACGAGCAGTACTTC.

V and J are TRBV4-1 and TRBJ2-5, with unresolved D. The length of the CDR3 is 13 residues. Germline V gene sequence: CDR1 MGHRA, CDR2 YSYEKL. V was cut by 0 bases and J by 4 bases, with 6 bases left in between. The CDR3, as DNA: TGCGCCAGCAGCCAAGATCGAGTAGAGACCCAGTACTTC. It codes for CASSQDRVETQYF.

V usage is TRBV11-2 and J usage is TRBJ2-2; no clear D gene. The CDR3 runs to 15 residues. Germline-derived CDR1 and CDR2 are SGHAT and FQNNGV. V gave up 5 bases and J gave up 7 bases, with 17 bases separating them. The CDR3 region has the DNA TGTGCCAGCAGCAGCATACGAAGGGTCATCGGGGAGCTGTTTTTT. Amino acid sequence: CASSSIRRVIGELFF.

This clone was found a few times. The genes are TRBV4-1 and TRBJ1-6; D possibly corresponds to TRBD1 (5 bases). Germline loops: CDR1 MGHRA, CDR2 YSYEKL. CDR3 length: 14 residues. With 1 base removed from V and 7 bases from J, the gap between germline ends came to 8 bases. The DNA of the CDR3 is TGCGCCAGCAGCCAAGCACAGGAGAATTCACCCCTCCACTTT. It specifies CASSQAQENSPLHF.

This clone has just one count. The gene calls are TRBV9 and TRBJ2-1; 10 bases align to TRBD2. The CDR3 is 15 residues long. Germline-derived CDR1 and CDR2 are SGDLS and YYNGEE. V lost 3 bases, J lost 2 bases, and 2 bases stayed unmatched. The CDR3 here is CASSESGGAYNEQFF. The CDR3 region has the DNA TGTGCCAGCAGCGAGAGCGGGGGGGCCTACAATGAGCAGTTCTTC.

The chain links TRBV27 to TRBJ1-1; D possibly corresponds to TRBD1 (5 bases). Trimming took 8 bases from V and 1 from J, leaving 11 bases between them. Germline V gene lookup returns CDR1 MNHEY and CDR2 SMNVEV (reference sequence). This CDR3 has 13 amino acids. The CDR3, as DNA: TGTGCCAGCTCATATGGGGCGAACACTGAAGCTTTCTTT. Translating gives CASSYGANTEAFF.

The rearrangement uses TRBV27 and TRBJ1-1; D unclear. V lost 1 base to trimming and J lost 2 bases, with 5 bases between them. Germline CDR1 and CDR2: MNHEY and SMNVEV (reference sequence). CDR3 length: 13 amino acids. The CDR3 DNA reads TGTGCCAGCAGTTTATTCGGCAACACTGAAGCTTTCTTT. The encoded protein is CASSLFGNTEAFF.

This rearrangement joins TRBV2 to TRBJ2-7, with 7 bases that match TRBD1. The CDR3 loop spans 15 amino acids. The germline V gene has CDR1 SNHLY and CDR2 FYNNEI. The V and J ends lost 1 base and 4 bases, in that order; junction bases with no gene match: 7. CDR3 bases: TGTGCCAGCAGTGAAGGCCTGGACAGGCTATACGAGCAGTACTTC. Translating it yields CASSEGLDRLYEQYF.